This T cell receptor beta chain was observed in a study of beta chain features in type 1 diabetes. Study as a whole: Across all samples, about 110,000,000 sorted cells were examined.

Using CD45RO/CCR7/CD25/CD127/CD95/CD27, CD4+ naive, central memory, regulatory and stem cell-like memory cells were sorted. This clone was picked up one time. Antigen unknown. Different DNA sequences within this sample yield the same CDR3. Investigators reverse transcribed all isolated RNA, so they sequenced expressed TCRB transcripts. Some clones are missing from TCRdb's copy, which holds only in-frame ones; the method was immunoSEQ multiplex PCR. The table includes 150,000 to 200,000 clones, roughly 63% detected once. Broader study findings: Patients with Type 1 diabetes showed moderately but significantly shorter TCRB CDR3s in all four CD4+ subsets. For patients, the naive, central memory and Treg TCRB repertoires appeared more alike than for healthy donors. PCR, the amplification step, might favor shorter templates, equally in patients and controls.

This CDR3 has 11 amino acids. In germline, CDR1 is SGHTA, CDR2 FQGNSA. Trimming removed 5 bases from V and 5 bases from J, with 6 bases in between. The chain links TRBV7-2 to TRBJ2-5; D gene unclear. This TCR was sampled from a man younger than 40 with type 1 diabetes. The sequenced sample was naive CD4+ T cells from blood. The CDR3 spells CASSPRETQYF. Written as DNA, the CDR3 is TGTGCCAGCAGCCCAAGGGAGACCCAGTACTTC.